Included here is one T cell receptor beta chain sequence, with context. Its antigen is unidentified. Using immunoSEQ multiplex PCR, the repertoire was profiled, and TCRdb retains in-frame clones only, with some absent. The repertoire holds about 190,000 clones, with just over 90% as singletons. In germline, CDR1 is MNHEY, CDR2 SMNVEV (reference sequence). V lost 5 bases and J lost 2; bases outside the gene matches: 9. This CDR3 spans 17 amino acids. This specimen comes from a study of T cell responses to AZD1222 COVID-19 vaccine. Study overall: Samples with a second dose at about 4 or about 12 weeks were pooled together.

Study-level results: Once two AZD1222 doses were given, Spike-specific TCR breadth and depth went up. In all cases, repertoires were sampled only after the peak T cell response.

The input for sequencing was peripheral blood, taken on day 0 of AZD1222 vaccination. The TCR was taken from an adult in good health. This chain connects TRBV27 to TRBJ2-3; 11 positions agree with TRBD2. The CDR3 sequence: CASSPVLLAGDTDTQYF. The CDR3 DNA sequence: TGTGCCAGCAGTCCTGTCCTACTAGCGGGAGACACAGATACGCAGTATTTT.